The clone carrying this TCR beta chain was seen a few times. Its antigen is unidentified. Assembly of TCR beta libraries relied on iRepertoire HTBI primers together with Arm-PCR of CDR3 regions. TCRdb itself ran the multiplex PCR reads through MiXCR, one entry per CDR3 protein. The table has 700,000 or so distinct CDR3 sequences, around 30% seen once; the top ten hold about 42%. This specimen comes from a study of regulatory T cells in long-lasting Graves disease. General study points: Reduced TCR diversity was observed in persistent Graves' patients versus newly diagnosed patients.

This sample's time point: persistent/refractory GD, antithyroid drugs over 5 years with positive TRAb. PBMCs provided the RNA from which the TCR library was made. The diagnosis of Graves' disease used American Thyroid Association guidelines. The CDR3 is 14 residues long. Germline assignment: CDR1 LGHDT and CDR2 YNNKEL (reference sequence). V lost 4 bases to trimming and J lost 1 base, with 11 bases between them. This TCR was sampled from a female donor with Graves disease. The J gene is TRBJ2-7, the V gene TRBV3-1, with D unclear. Sequenced here: peripheral blood mononuclear cells (PBMCs), sampled when the disease was refractory, from a patient treated with antithyroid drugs. CDR3 in amino acids: CASSPKGLSYEQYF. CDR3 DNA: TGTGCCAGCAGCCCGAAAGGTCTTTCCTACGAGCAGTACTTC.